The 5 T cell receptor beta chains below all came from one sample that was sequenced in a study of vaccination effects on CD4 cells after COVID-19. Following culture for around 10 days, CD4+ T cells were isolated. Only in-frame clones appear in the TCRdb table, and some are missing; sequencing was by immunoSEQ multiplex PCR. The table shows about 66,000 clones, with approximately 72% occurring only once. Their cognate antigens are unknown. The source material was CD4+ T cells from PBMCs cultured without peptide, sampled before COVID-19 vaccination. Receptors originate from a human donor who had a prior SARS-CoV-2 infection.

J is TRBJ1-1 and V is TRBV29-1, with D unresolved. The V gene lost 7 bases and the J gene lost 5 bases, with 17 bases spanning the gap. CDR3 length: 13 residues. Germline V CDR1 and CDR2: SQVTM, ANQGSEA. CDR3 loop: CSGYHRSGTEAFF. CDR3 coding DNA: TGCAGCGGCTACCATAGGTCGGGTACTGAAGCTTTCTTT.

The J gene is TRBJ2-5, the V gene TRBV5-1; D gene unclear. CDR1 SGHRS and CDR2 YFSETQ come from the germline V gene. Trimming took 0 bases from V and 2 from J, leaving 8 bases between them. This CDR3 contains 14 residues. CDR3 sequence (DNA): TGCGCCAGCAGCTTGGTCTCAGAGCAAGAGACCCAGTACTTC. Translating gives CASSLVSEQETQYF.

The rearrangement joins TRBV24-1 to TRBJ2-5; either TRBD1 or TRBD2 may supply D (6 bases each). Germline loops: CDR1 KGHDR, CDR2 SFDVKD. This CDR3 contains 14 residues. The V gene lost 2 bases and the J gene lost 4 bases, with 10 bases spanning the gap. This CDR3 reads CATSDSRGVETQYF. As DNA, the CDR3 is TGTGCCACCAGTGATTCAAGGGGGGTAGAGACCCAGTACTTC.

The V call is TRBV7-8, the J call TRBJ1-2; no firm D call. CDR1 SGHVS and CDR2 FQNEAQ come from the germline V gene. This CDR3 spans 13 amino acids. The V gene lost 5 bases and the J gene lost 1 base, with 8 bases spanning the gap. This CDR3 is CASSVRVNYGYTF. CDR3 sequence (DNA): TGTGCCAGCAGCGTGAGAGTTAACTATGGCTACACCTTC.

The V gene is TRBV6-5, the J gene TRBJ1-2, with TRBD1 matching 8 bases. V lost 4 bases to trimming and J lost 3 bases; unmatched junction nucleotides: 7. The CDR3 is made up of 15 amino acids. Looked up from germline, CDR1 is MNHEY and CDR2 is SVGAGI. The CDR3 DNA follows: TGTGCCAGCAGTTCGGGTAGACAGGGGTACTATGGCTACACCTTC. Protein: CASSSGRQGYYGYTF.